This is a list of T cell receptor beta chains from one sample in a study of cytomegalovirus exposure and HLA in healthy donors. Measured with immunoSEQ multiplex PCR; TCRdb has only the in-frame clones, and not every one. The sample contains around 91,000 clones, 78% of which appear only once. Specimen: PBMCs. Every receptor here comes from a male donor in good health and CMV-seropositive. CDR3s include the opening cysteine and the closing phenylalanine or tryptophan. A D gene is named only where the DNA matches it firmly.

d_call,j_call,v_call,cdr3_aa
TRBD1,TRBJ1-1,TRBV27,CASLDRASTEAFF
TRBD1,TRBJ2-7,TRBV6-1,CASSNRDRAYEQYF
TRBD2,TRBJ2-1,TRBV5-6,CASSYGHGRLSYNEQFF
TRBD2,TRBJ2-3,TRBV28,CASSLTGTSDEDTQYF
NA,TRBJ2-7,TRBV5-6,CASSSELLSSYEQYF
NA,TRBJ1-2,TRBV28,CASSLPILSDYGYTF
NA,TRBJ2-3,TRBV25-1,CASSETRGSTQYF
NA,TRBJ2-1,TRBV7-6,CASSLAIYNEQFF
NA,TRBJ1-1,TRBV10-1,CASSEEVRTEAFF
TRBD1,TRBJ1-1,TRBV10-3,CAISESTGEREAFF
NA,TRBJ1-1,TRBV7-9,CASSLGVPGVGTEAFF
NA,TRBJ1-6,TRBV30,CAWSITGNSPLHF
TRBD1,TRBJ1-5,TRBV2,CASSLGQGMFQPQHF
NA,TRBJ2-4,TRBV29-1,CSVGRGNIQYF
NA,TRBJ1-1,TRBV27,CASSLRGLSTEAFF